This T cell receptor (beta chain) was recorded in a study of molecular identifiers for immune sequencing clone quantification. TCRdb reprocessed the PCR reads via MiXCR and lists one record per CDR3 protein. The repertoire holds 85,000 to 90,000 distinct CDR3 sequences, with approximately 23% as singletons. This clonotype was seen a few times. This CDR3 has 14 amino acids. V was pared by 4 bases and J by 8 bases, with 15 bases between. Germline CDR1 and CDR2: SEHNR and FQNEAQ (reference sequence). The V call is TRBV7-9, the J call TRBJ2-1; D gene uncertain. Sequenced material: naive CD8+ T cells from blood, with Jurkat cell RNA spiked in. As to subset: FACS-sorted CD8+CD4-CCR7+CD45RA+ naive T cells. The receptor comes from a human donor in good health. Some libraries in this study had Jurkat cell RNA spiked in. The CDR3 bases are TGTGCCAGCAGCTCGTTTTTGGGATTCGATGAGCAGTTCTTC. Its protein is CASSSFLGFDEQFF.